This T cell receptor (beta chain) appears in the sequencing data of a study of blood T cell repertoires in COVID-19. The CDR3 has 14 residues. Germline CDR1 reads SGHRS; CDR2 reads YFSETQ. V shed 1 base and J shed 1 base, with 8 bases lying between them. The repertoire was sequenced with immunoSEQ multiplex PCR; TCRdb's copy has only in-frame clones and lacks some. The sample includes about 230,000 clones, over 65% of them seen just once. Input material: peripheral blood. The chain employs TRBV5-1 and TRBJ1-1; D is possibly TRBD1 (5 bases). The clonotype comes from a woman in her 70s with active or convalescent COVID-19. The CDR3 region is CASSLTGQNTEAFF. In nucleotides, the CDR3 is TGCGCCAGCAGCTTGACCGGACAGAACACTGAAGCTTTCTTT.